The clone carrying this TCR beta chain showed up just a few times. Germline V gives CDR1 MDHEN, CDR2 SYDVKM. The V and J ends lost 6 bases and 0 bases, in that order; junction bases with no gene match: 10. There are 18 residues in the CDR3. These data originate in a study of regulatory T cells in long-lasting Graves disease. Investigators prepared the TCR beta libraries by applying iRepertoire HTBI primers and Arm-PCR of CDR3 regions. Each CDR3 protein gets one entry after TCRdb re-called the multiplex PCR reads with MiXCR. The sample lists hundreds of thousands of distinct CDR3 sequences; 15% were seen once. Time point noted: newly diagnosed GD, antithyroid drugs for less than 3 months. Construction of the TCR library relied on RNA isolated from PBMCs. These same data were also listed under a study on T cells in Graves' hyperthyroidism and ophthalmopathy. From that second work: It was considered stable Graves' hyperthyroidism when ophthalmopathy did not progress within 18 months. Ophthalmopathy was separated from stable hyperthyroidism by a 13 V-J model.

V is TRBV28 and J is TRBJ1-4; TRBD1 agrees at 10 bases. This clonotype was obtained from a woman aged 40 to 49 with Graves disease. This material consisted of peripheral blood mononuclear cells (PBMCs), taken at new diagnosis, from a patient treated with antithyroid drugs. CDR3 region: CASRNRDRGSATNEKLFF. The CDR3 DNA follows: TGTGCCAGCAGGAACCGGGACAGGGGTTCCGCAACTAATGAAAAACTGTTTTTT.